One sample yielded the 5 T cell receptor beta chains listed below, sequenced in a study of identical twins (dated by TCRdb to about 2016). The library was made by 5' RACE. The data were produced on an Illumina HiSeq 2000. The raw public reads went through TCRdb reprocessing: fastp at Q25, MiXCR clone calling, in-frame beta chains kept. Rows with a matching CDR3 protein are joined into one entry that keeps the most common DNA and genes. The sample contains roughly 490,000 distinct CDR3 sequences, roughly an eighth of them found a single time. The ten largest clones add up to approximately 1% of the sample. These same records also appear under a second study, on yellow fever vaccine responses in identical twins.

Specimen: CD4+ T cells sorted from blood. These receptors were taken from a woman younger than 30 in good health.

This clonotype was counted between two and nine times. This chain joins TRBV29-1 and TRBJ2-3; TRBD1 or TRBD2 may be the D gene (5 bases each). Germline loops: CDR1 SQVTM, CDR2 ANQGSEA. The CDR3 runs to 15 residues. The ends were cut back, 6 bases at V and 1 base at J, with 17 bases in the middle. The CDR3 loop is CSVRARGIGTDTQYF. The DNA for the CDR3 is TGCAGCGTGAGAGCGAGGGGTATTGGCACAGATACGCAGTATTTT.

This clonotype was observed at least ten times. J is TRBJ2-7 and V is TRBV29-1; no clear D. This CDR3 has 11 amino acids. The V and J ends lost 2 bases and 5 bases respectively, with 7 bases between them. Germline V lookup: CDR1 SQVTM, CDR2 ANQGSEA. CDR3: CSVENRDEQYF. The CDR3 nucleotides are TGCAGCGTTGAAAACCGGGACGAGCAGTACTTC.

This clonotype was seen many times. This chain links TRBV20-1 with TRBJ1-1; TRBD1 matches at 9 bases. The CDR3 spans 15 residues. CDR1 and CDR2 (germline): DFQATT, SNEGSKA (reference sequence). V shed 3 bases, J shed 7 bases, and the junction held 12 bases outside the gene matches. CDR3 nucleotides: TGCAGTGCTAGCGAACCTACAGGGGGCAGGAGTGAAGCTTTCTTT. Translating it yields CSASEPTGGRSEAFF.

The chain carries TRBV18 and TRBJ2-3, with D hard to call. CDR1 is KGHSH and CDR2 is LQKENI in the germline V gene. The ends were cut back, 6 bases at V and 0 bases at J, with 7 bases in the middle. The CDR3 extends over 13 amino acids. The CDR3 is CASSPISTDTQYF. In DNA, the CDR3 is TGTGCCAGCTCCCCAATAAGCACAGATACGCAGTATTTT.

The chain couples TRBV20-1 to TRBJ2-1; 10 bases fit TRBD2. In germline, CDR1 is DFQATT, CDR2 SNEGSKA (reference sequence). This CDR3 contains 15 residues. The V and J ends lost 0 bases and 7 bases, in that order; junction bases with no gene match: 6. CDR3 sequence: CSARDPSGSKNEQFF. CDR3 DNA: TGCAGTGCTAGAGACCCTAGCGGGAGTAAGAATGAGCAGTTCTTC.